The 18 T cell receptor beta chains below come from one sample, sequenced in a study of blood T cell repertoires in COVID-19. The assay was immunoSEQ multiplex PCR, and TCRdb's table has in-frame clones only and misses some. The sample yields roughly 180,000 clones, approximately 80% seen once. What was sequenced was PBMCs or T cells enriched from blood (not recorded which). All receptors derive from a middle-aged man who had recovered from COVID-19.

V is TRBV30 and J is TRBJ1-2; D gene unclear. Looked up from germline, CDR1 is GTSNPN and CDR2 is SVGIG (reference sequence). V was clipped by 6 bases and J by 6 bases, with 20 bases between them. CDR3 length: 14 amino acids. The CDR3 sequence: CACPFSRRSHGYTF. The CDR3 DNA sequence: TGTGCCTGTCCATTTTCTAGGAGGTCTCATGGCTACACCTTC.

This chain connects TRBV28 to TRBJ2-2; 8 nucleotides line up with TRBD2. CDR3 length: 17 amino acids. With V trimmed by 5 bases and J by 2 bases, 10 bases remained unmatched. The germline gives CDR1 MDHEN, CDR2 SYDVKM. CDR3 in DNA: TGTGCCAGCAGTCTAATAGGACTAGCAGATAACACCGGGGAGCTGTTTTTT. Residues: CASSLIGLADNTGELFF.

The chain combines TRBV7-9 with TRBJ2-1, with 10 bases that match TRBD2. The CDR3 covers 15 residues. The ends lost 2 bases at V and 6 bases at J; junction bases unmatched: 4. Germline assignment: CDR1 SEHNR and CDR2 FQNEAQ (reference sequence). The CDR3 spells CASSLPSGRINEQFF. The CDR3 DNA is TGTGCCAGCAGCTTACCTAGCGGGAGAATCAATGAGCAGTTCTTC.

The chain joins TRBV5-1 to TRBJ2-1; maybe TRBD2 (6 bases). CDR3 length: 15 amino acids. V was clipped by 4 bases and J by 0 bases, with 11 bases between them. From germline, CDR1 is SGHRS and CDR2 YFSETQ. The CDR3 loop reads CASSESGFSYNEQFF. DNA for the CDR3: TGCGCCAGCAGCGAGAGCGGGTTCTCCTACAATGAGCAGTTCTTC. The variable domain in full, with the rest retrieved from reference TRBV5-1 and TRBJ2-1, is KAGVTQTPRYLIKTRGQQVTLSCSPISGHRSVSWYQQTPGQGLQFLFEYFSETQRNKGNFPGRFSGRQFSNSRSEMNVSTLELGDSALYLCASSESGFSYNEQFFGPGTRLTVL.

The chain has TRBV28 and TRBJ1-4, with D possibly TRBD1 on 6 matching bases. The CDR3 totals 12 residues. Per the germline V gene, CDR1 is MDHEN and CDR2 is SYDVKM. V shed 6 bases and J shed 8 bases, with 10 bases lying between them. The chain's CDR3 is CASRRGQEKLFF. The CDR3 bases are TGTGCCAGCAGACGTGGACAGGAAAAACTGTTTTTT. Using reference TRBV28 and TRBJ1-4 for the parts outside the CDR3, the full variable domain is DVKVTQSSRYLVKRTGEKVFLECVQDMDHENMFWYRQDPGLGLRLIYFSYDVKMKEKGDIPEGYSVSREKKERFSLILESASTNQTSMYLCASRRGQEKLFFGSGTQLSVL.

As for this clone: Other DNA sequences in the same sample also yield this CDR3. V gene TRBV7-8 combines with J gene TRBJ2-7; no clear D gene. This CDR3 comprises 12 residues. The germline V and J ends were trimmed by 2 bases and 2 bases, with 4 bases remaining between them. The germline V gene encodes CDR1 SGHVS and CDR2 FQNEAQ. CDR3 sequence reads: CASSLSTYEQYF. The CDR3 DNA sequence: TGTGCCAGCAGCTTATCCACCTACGAGCAGTACTTC.

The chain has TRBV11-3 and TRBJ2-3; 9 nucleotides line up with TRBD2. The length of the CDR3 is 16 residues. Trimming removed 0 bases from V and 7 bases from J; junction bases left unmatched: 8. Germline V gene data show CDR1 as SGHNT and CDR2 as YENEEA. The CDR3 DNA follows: TGTGCCAGCAGCTTAGATGGGACTAGCCCGGCGAATACGCAGTATTTT. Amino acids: CASSLDGTSPANTQYF.

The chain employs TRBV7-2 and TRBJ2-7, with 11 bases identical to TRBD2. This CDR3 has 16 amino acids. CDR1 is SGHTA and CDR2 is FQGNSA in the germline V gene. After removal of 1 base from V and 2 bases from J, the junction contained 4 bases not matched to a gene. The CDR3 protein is CASSLGTSGGTYEQYF. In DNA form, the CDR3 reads TGTGCCAGCAGCTTAGGTACTAGCGGGGGTACCTACGAGCAGTACTTC. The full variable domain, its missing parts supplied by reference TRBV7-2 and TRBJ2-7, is GAGVSQSPSNKVTEKGKDVELRCDPISGHTALYWYRQSLGQGLEFLIYFQGNSAPDKSGLPSDRFSAERTGGSVSTLTIQRTQQEDSAVYLCASSLGTSGGTYEQYFGPGTRLTVT.

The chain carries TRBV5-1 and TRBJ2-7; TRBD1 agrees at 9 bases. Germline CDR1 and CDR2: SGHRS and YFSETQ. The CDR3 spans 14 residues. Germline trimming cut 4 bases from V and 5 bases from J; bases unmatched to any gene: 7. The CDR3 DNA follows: TGCGCCAGCAGCGGCGGGACAGGGAATGACGAGCAGTACTTC. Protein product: CASSGGTGNDEQYF.

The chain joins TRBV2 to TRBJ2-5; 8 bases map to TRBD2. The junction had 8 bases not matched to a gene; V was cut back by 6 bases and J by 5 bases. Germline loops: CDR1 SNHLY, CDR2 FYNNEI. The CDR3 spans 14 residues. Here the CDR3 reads CASRRGAERETQYF. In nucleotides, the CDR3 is TGTGCCAGCAGGCGGGGGGCTGAACGGGAGACCCAGTACTTC. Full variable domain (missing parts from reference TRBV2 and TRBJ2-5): EPEVTQTPSHQVTQMGQEVILRCVPISNHLYFYWYRQILGQKVEFLVSFYNNEISEKSEIFDDQFSVERPDGSNFTLKIRSTKLEDSAMYFCASRRGAERETQYFGPGTRLLVL.

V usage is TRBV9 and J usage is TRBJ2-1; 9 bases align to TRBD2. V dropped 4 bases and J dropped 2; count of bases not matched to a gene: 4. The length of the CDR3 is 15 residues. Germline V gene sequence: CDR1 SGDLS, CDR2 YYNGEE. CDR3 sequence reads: CASSPRLAAYNEQFF. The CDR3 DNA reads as TGTGCCAGCAGCCCCAGACTAGCGGCCTACAATGAGCAGTTCTTC.

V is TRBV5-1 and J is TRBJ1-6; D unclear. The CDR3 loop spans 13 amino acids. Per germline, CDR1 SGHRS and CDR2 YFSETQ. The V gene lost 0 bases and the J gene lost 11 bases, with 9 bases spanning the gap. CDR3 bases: TGCGCCAGCAGCTTGGAGAGCGATCCACCCCTCCACTTT. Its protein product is CASSLESDPPLHF.

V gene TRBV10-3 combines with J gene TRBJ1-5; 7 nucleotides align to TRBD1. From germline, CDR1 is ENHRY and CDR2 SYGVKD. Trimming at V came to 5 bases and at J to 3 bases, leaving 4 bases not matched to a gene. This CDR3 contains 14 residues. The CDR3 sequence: CAISRTGDNQPQHF. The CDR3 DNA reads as TGTGCCATCAGTCGTACAGGGGACAATCAGCCCCAGCATTTT.

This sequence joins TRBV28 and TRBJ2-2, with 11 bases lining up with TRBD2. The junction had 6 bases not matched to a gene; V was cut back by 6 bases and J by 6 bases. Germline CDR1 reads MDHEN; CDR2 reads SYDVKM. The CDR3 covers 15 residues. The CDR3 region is CASRRQTSGAGELFF. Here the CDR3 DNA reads TGTGCCAGCAGGAGACAGACTAGCGGGGCCGGGGAGCTGTTTTTT.

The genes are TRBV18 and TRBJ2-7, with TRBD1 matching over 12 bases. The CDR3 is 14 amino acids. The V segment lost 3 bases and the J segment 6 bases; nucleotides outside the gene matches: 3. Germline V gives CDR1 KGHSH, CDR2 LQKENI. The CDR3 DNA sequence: TGTGCCAGCTCACCGGGACAGGGGGCATTCGAGCAGTACTTC. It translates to CASSPGQGAFEQYF.

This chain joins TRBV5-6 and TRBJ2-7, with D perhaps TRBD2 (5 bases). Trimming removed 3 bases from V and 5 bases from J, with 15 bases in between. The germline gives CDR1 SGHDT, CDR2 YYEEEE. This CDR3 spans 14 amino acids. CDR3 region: CASSSPNGVHEQYF. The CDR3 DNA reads TGTGCCAGCAGCTCACCGAACGGGGTCCACGAGCAGTACTTC.

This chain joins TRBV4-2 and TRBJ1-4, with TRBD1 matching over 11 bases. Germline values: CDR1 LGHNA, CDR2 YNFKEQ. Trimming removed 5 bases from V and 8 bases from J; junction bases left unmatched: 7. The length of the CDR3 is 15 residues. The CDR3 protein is CASSNTGTGGEKLFF. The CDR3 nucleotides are TGTGCCAGCAGCAACACCGGGACAGGGGGAGAAAAACTGTTTTTT.

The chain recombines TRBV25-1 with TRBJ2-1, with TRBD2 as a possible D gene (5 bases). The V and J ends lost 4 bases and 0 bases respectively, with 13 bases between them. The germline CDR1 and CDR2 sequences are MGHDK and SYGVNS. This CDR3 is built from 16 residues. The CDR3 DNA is TGTGCCAGCAGTGGTAGAGAGGGAAGCTCCTACAATGAGCAGTTCTTC. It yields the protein CASSGREGSSYNEQFF.